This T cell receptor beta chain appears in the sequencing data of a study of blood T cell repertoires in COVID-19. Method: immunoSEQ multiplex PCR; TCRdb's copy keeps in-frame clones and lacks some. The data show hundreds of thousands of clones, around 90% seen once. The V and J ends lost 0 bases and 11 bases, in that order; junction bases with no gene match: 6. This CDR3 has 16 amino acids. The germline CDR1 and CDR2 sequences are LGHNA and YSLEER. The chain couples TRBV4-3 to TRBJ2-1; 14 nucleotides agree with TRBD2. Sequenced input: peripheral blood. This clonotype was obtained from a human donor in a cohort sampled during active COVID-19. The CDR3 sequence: CASSQDGTSGRFQQFF. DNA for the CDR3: TGCGCCAGCAGCCAAGATGGGACTAGCGGGAGATTTCAGCAGTTCTTC.